Each of the 9 T cell receptor beta chains below was sequenced from the same sample in a study of T cells in Graves' hyperthyroidism and ophthalmopathy. Amplified regions were TCR beta CDR3 sequences from RNA transcripts. A first-round RT-PCR of the TCR CDR3 used the HTBI primer set. TCRdb processed the multiplex PCR reads anew with MiXCR; each CDR3 protein has one entry. The data contain 300,000 to 450,000 distinct CDR3 sequences, around an eighth of them singletons. Input material: blood. The receptor set was obtained from a young man with Graves' hyperthyroidism that later progressed to Graves' ophthalmopathy.

This clonotype was seen repeatedly, ten times or more. The chain recombines TRBV2 with TRBJ1-1, with D unresolved. CDR3 length: 13 amino acids. Per the germline V gene, CDR1 is SNHLY and CDR2 is FYNNEI. V lost 4 bases to trimming and J lost 5 bases, with 11 bases between them. DNA of the CDR3: TGTGCCAGCAGTGGATCCTTCCGGACTGAAGCTTTCTTT. It codes for CASSGSFRTEAFF. The full variable domain, rest sourced from reference TRBV2 and TRBJ1-1, is EPEVTQTPSHQVTQMGQEVILRCVPISNHLYFYWYRQILGQKVEFLVSFYNNEISEKSEIFDDQFSVERPDGSNFTLKIRSTKLEDSAMYFCASSGSFRTEAFFGQGTRLTVV.

V gene TRBV6-1 combines with J gene TRBJ2-7; 7 positions match TRBD1. The CDR3 extends over 14 amino acids. The J segment lost 1 base and the V segment lost 6 bases, leaving 6 bases of the junction unmatched. From germline, CDR1 is MNHNS and CDR2 SASEGT. The CDR3 DNA reads TGTGCCAGCAGACAGGTGGGACAGTCCTACGAGCAGTACTTC. Translation gives CASRQVGQSYEQYF.

In its sample, this clonotype was seen many times. The chain carries TRBV5-1 and TRBJ2-1; D is possibly TRBD1 (6 bases). Trimming left V 0 bases short and J 13 bases short, with 11 bases between. Per germline, CDR1 SGHRS and CDR2 YFSETQ. The length of the CDR3 is 12 residues. The CDR3 reads CASSLGDTFQFF. The CDR3 DNA sequence: TGCGCCAGCAGCTTGGGGGACACCTTTCAGTTCTTC.

This clonotype was counted ten times or more. The J gene is TRBJ1-1, the V gene TRBV7-6; D is perhaps TRBD1 (6 bases). Trimming pared 6 bases from V and 10 bases from J, leaving 12 bases between. CDR1 SGHVS and CDR2 FNYEAQ come from the germline V gene. This CDR3 region has 11 residues. The CDR3 DNA follows: TGTGCCAGCAGTTCAACAGGGCCAGCTTTCTTT. Translating it yields CASSSTGPAFF.

The rearrangement joins TRBV6-1 to TRBJ1-4, with D hard to call. Germline V gives CDR1 MNHNS, CDR2 SASEGT. The CDR3 sequence is 15 residues long. Trimming took off 6 bases at V and 3 bases at J, with 14 bases between the two ends. In DNA form, the CDR3 reads TGTGCCAGCAGCCACGCGGCCGCGGCTAATGAAAAACTGTTTTTT. This codes for CASSHAAAANEKLFF.

This clonotype was seen at least ten times. The rearrangement joins TRBV27 to TRBJ2-5; a weak D match, TRBD2 (5 bases). V was clipped by 1 base and J by 5 bases, with 11 bases between them. The germline V gene encodes CDR1 MNHEY and CDR2 SMNVEV (reference sequence). The CDR3 runs 14 residues. For the CDR3, the DNA is TGTGCCAGCAGTTTATGTCCCCGGGGTGAGACCCAGTACTTC. Amino acids: CASSLCPRGETQYF.

Comment on this clonotype: At one end the junction does not follow the germline gene, possibly because of a read error. The chain links TRBV5-1 to TRBJ1-1; TRBD1 matches 11 bases. CDR3 size: 17 residues. Germline values: CDR1 SGHRS, CDR2 YFSETQ. The CDR3 nucleotides read TGTGCCAGCAGCACCGGACAGGGGGCTCTTATGAACACTGAAGCTTTCTTT. Its translation: CASSTGQGALMNTEAFF.

Ten or more counts support this clonotype. The chain combines TRBV3-1 with TRBJ2-3; D is tentatively TRBD1 or TRBD2 (5 bases each). Trimming removed 1 base from V and 6 bases from J, with 11 bases in between. Germline-derived CDR1 and CDR2 are LGHDT and YNNKEL (reference sequence). The CDR3 has 14 amino acids. The CDR3 DNA sequence: TGTGCCAGCAGCCAAGTGGGGGTGGGGGATACGCAGTATTTT. This encodes CASSQVGVGDTQYF.

This clonotype was recorded at least ten times. The rearrangement uses TRBV7-3 and TRBJ2-2; the D gene is possibly TRBD1 (6 bases). The germline gives CDR1 SGHTA, CDR2 FQGTGA. Trimming pared 6 bases from V and 6 bases from J, leaving 8 bases between. The CDR3 length is 12 residues. CDR3 loop: CASRKGAGELFF. CDR3 nucleotides: TGTGCCAGCAGAAAGGGGGCCGGGGAGCTGTTTTTT.